These 9 T cell receptor beta chains were sequenced from one sample in a study of cytomegalovirus exposure and HLA in healthy donors. In the PCR, 60 Vbeta and 13 Jbeta primers were used. Repertoires were generated with immunoSEQ multiplex PCR, while TCRdb's copy carries only in-frame clones and drops some. Of 81,000 or so clones in the sample, under 80% were seen once. Sequencing was done on a sample of PBMCs. These receptors all stem from a man in his fifties or sixties in good health and CMV-seronegative.

CDR3 nucleotide sequence: TGTGCCAGCAGTTTGGCAGCAACTAATGAAAAACTGTTTTTT. Residues: CASSLAATNEKLFF. V is TRBV27 and J is TRBJ1-4; D is unclear. V lost 3 bases, J lost 0 bases, and 5 bases lay in between. The germline V gene has CDR1 MNHEY and CDR2 SMNVEV (reference sequence). CDR3 length: 14 residues.

The V call is TRBV9, the J call TRBJ1-4, with D perhaps matching TRBD1 (5 bases). This CDR3 is built from 15 residues. The V gene's germline CDR1 is SGDLS and CDR2 YYNGEE. Trimming cost V 3 bases and J 3 bases, with 12 bases left between them. The chain's CDR3 is CASSETAGSNEKLFF. In DNA, the CDR3 is TGTGCCAGCAGCGAGACGGCAGGGTCTAATGAAAAACTGTTTTTT.

The genes are TRBV12-5 and TRBJ1-2; D possibly corresponds to TRBD1 (5 bases). The germline V and J ends were trimmed by 1 base and 2 bases, with 8 bases remaining between them. The CDR3 length is 14 residues. Germline V CDR1 and CDR2: LGHNT, FRNRAP. The CDR3 is CASGLGQTNYGYTF. The CDR3 DNA sequence: TGTGCTAGTGGTTTGGGACAGACGAACTATGGCTACACCTTC.

This rearrangement joins TRBV6-1 to TRBJ2-1; 14 nucleotides match TRBD2. Germline CDR1 MNHNS, CDR2 SASEGT. With 6 bases clipped from V and 11 bases from J, the junction kept 3 bases outside the gene matches. This CDR3 region has 13 residues. The CDR3 DNA reads as TGTGCCAGCAGCCGGACTAGCGGGGGGAAGCAGTTCTTC. This codes for CASSRTSGGKQFF.

This clone was observed a few times. The chain employs TRBV6-5 and TRBJ2-3, with 8 positions matching TRBD2. V lost 4 bases to trimming and J lost 5 bases; unmatched junction nucleotides: 5. CDR3 size: 14 residues. Germline V lookup: CDR1 MNHEY, CDR2 SVGAGI. In DNA, the CDR3 is TGTGCCAGCAGTTTAGGACTAGCAATAGATACGCAGTATTTT. This gives the protein CASSLGLAIDTQYF.

The chain links TRBV27 to TRBJ2-7; D ambiguous. This CDR3 comprises 14 residues. V was clipped by 1 base and J by 2 bases, with 9 bases between them. From germline, CDR1 is MNHEY and CDR2 SMNVEV (reference sequence). DNA of the CDR3: TGTGCCAGCAGTTTATATTCAGAGGCCTACGAGCAGTACTTC. This codes for CASSLYSEAYEQYF.

V gene TRBV4-1 combines with J gene TRBJ2-5; tentative D call: TRBD2 (6 bases). The germline gives CDR1 MGHRA, CDR2 YSYEKL. The CDR3 loop spans 18 amino acids. V was cut by 0 bases and J by 5 bases, with 22 bases left in between. The CDR3 here is CASSQDTRGRLRGETQYF. CDR3 nucleotides: TGCGCCAGCAGCCAAGACACGCGCGGCAGGCTTCGGGGGGAGACCCAGTACTTC.

This chain joins TRBV29-1 and TRBJ2-6; no clear D gene. The CDR3 consists of 13 residues. The V end was cut by 6 bases, the J end by 4 bases, with 10 bases between. Germline V lookup: CDR1 SQVTM, CDR2 ANQGSEA. CDR3 sequence: CSVISQGANVLTF. CDR3 DNA sequence: TGCAGCGTCATCAGTCAGGGGGCCAACGTCCTGACTTTC. The whole variable domain, filled in from reference TRBV29-1 and TRBJ2-6, reads SAVISQKPSRDICQRGTSLTIQCQVDSQVTMMFWYRQQPGQSLTLIATANQGSEATYESGFVIDKFPISRPNLTFSTLTVSNMSPEDSSIYLCSVISQGANVLTFGAGSRLTVL.

The chain couples TRBV15 to TRBJ1-1; D is ambiguous. The CDR3 sequence is 13 residues long. V was trimmed by 1 base and J by 8 bases, leaving 11 bases between them. Germline CDR1 reads LNHNV; CDR2 reads YYDKDF (reference sequence). The CDR3 DNA sequence: TGTGCCACCAGCAGAGGCTACAGAATCGAAGCTTTCTTT. The encoded protein is CATSRGYRIEAFF. The full variable domain, completed using reference TRBV15 and TRBJ1-1, is DAMVIQNPRYQVTQFGKPVTLSCSQTLNHNVMYWYQQKSSQAPKLLFHYYDKDFNNEADTPDNFQSRRPNTSFCFLDIRSPGLGDTAMYLCATSRGYRIEAFFGQGTRLTVV.